The entry that follows covers one TCR beta chain sequence. This sample was included in a study of blood T cell repertoires in COVID-19. At the level of the study: Both acute and convalescent COVID-19 samples were obtained from the United States, Italy and Spain. Sources were T cells, B-cell-depleted T cells, or PBMCs; the material itself was cDNA or gDNA.

Recruited during active infection, patients (from Seattle) were subsequently followed longitudinally. The CDR3 runs 20 residues. Looked up from germline, CDR1 is MNHEY and CDR2 is SMNVEV (reference sequence). Trimming at V came to 1 base and at J to 3 bases, leaving 15 bases not matched to a gene. Authors' analysis steps: Amplification of reference gene primers provided the estimated nucleated cell counts. TCRdb's copy holds only in-frame clones and misses some; the assay was immunoSEQ multiplex PCR. V, J and clone size are taken as reported in that table, and D and trimming were inferred from the DNA itself. The profile covers 300,000 to 350,000 clones, with roughly 86% appearing a single time and about 7.3% taken by the ten largest.

The chain carries TRBV27 and TRBJ2-2, with 9 positions matching TRBD1. Material: peripheral blood. The receptor was isolated from a woman in her 70s with COVID-19, enrolled during active disease. The CDR3: CASSLFPISPTGGYTGELFF. Here the CDR3 DNA reads TGTGCCAGCAGTTTATTTCCCATTTCACCGACAGGGGGGTACACCGGGGAGCTGTTTTTT.